This is a list of T cell receptor beta chains from one sample in a study of blood T cell repertoires in COVID-19. The table came from immunoSEQ multiplex PCR; TCRdb's copy has only in-frame clones and leaves some out. The table has roughly 400,000 clones, approximately 91% seen once. The sequenced sample consisted of PBMCs or T cells enriched from blood (not recorded which). These receptors all come from a woman aged 40 to 50 with acute COVID-19. Both conserved end residues are part of each CDR3. The D gene is left open where the match is weak. Clone size appears in some rows only: once, few, many, or a class for an expanded clone.

TRBV2	TRBJ1-1	TRBD1	NA	TGTGCCAGCACCTTGGAGGTAGGGGGCGAAGCTTTCTTT	CASTLEVGGEAFF
TRBV25-1	TRBJ2-4	NA	NA	TGTGCCAGCAGTGAGTACCGGGGGGCGGTGTACTTC	CASSEYRGAVYF
TRBV15	TRBJ1-1	NA	NA	TGTGCCACCAGCACCTATACTGAAGCTTTCTTT	CATSTYTEAFF
TRBV24-1	TRBJ1-5	NA	NA	TGTGCCACCAGTGCTTCGGGATATCAGCCCCAGCATTTT	CATSASGYQPQHF
TRBV24-1	TRBJ1-1	NA	NA	TGTGCCACCAGTGATTCACTCAACTTTAAGTTT	CATSDSLNFKF
TRBV19	TRBJ1-6	TRBD1	NA	TGTGCCAGTAGTCCACAGACAGGGTCCTATAATTCACCCCTCCACTTT	CASSPQTGSYNSPLHF
TRBV12-3/TRBV12-4	TRBJ2-7	NA	NA	TGTGCCAGCAGTTTAGCACGGTTGTACGAGCAGTACTTC	CASSLARLYEQYF
TRBV5-4	TRBJ1-1	TRBD1	NA	TGTGCCAGCAGCACGCGGGACAGGGTTGGGAACACTGAAGCTTTCTTT	CASSTRDRVGNTEAFF
TRBV12-3/TRBV12-4	TRBJ2-1	NA	NA	TGTGCCAGCAGCGGAGGATATGAGCAGTTCTTC	CASSGGYEQFF
TRBV5-1	TRBJ1-1	NA	few	TGCGCCAGCAGCTTGGGACAGTTTAGGGACACTGAAGCTTTCTTT	CASSLGQFRDTEAFF
TRBV6-5	TRBJ1-5	NA	NA	TGTGCCAGCGCCGGGGGGCACCCCAATCAGCCCCAGCATTTT	CASAGGHPNQPQHF
TRBV7-9	TRBJ1-4	NA	once	TGTGCCAGCAGCTTTTCTATTTCCCGGGGAGAAGAAAAACTGTTTTTT	CASSFSISRGEEKLFF
TRBV7-9	TRBJ1-2	NA	NA	TGTGCCAGCAGCTCCACAGACAGTAACTATGGCTACACCTTC	CASSSTDSNYGYTF
TRBV5-4	TRBJ2-1	TRBD2	NA	TGTGCCAGCAGCTTGAACCCCAGACTAGCGGGGAGGGATGAGCAGTTCTTC	CASSLNPRLAGRDEQFF
TRBV5-6	TRBJ1-4	NA	NA	TGTGCCAGCAGCACGGGACTTTCAACTAATGAAAAACTGTTTTTT	CASSTGLSTNEKLFF
TRBV19	TRBJ1-6	NA	NA	TGTGCCAGTAGGACACGGCAGGCCGGTAATAATTCACCCCTCCACTTT	CASRTRQAGNNSPLHF
TRBV2	TRBJ1-1	NA	NA	TGTGCCAGCAGTGATCCCGGACAGAACACTGAAGCTTTCTTT	CASSDPGQNTEAFF
TRBV6-4	TRBJ2-7	TRBD2	NA	TGTGCCAGCAGTGTACCTCTAGCGGGGGGCACGTACGAGCAGTACTTC	CASSVPLAGGTYEQYF
TRBV9	TRBJ1-2	NA	once	TGTGCCAGCAGCGTAGAAGCAGGGGATGACTATGGCTACACCTTC	CASSVEAGDDYGYTF
TRBV12-3/TRBV12-4	TRBJ2-7	NA	NA	TGTGCCAGCAGTTTATGGGACAACGAGCAGTACTTC	CASSLWDNEQYF
TRBV5-6	TRBJ2-7	NA	NA	TGTGCCAGCAGTGGGGAACCCACAGGTCCCTACGAGCAGTACTTC	CASSGEPTGPYEQYF
TRBV23-1	TRBJ1-1	NA	few	TGCGCCAGCAGTCAACGGATGGCGGGCACTGAAGCTTTCTTT	CASSQRMAGTEAFF
TRBV5-4	TRBJ1-1	NA	NA	TGTGCCAGCAGTTCGATTGGAGGGGTCGACACTGAAGCTTTCTTT	CASSSIGGVDTEAFF
TRBV19	TRBJ2-3	NA	NA	TGTGCCAGCTCCTCCGGGAGCACAGATACGCAGTATTTT	CASSSGSTDTQYF
TRBV20-1	TRBJ1-2	NA	NA	TGCAGTGCTAGTTCTGGGCTCGGCTATGGCTACACCTTC	CSASSGLGYGYTF
TRBV19	TRBJ1-2	TRBD1	NA	TGTGCCAGTAGGACCGAGACAGGGCTTAACTATGGCTACACCTTC	CASRTETGLNYGYTF
TRBV3-1/TRBV3-2	TRBJ2-7	TRBD1	few	TGTGCCAGCAGCCACCCGGGACAGCCGTCCTACGAGCAGTACTTC	CASSHPGQPSYEQYF
TRBV24-1	TRBJ2-3	TRBD1	NA	TGTGCCACCAGTGCGTCCGGACAGGGAATGATGGATACGCAGTATTTT	CATSASGQGMMDTQYF
TRBV6-1	TRBJ2-2	NA	NA	TGTGCCAGCAGTGAACTAGGGGAGGTCGGGGAGCTGTTTTTT	CASSELGEVGELFF
TRBV11-2	TRBJ1-1	NA	NA	TGTGCCAGCAGCCCCTCGCGGGGGCAAGCTTTCTTT	CASSPSRGQAFF
TRBV11-2	TRBJ1-6	TRBD1	NA	TGTGCCAGCAGCTTAGGGACAGGACCTTCACCCCTCCACTTT	CASSLGTGPSPLHF
TRBV7-9	TRBJ2-7	TRBD2	NA	TGTGCCAGCAGCTCTAGCGGGGGGGGCTACGAGCAGTACTTC	CASSSSGGGYEQYF
TRBV30	TRBJ2-7	TRBD2	NA	TGTGCCTGGAGGTTCGACCTGCCGGGAGGGGTAGGCGAGCAGTACTTC	CAWRFDLPGGVGEQYF
TRBV7-9	TRBJ2-1	NA	NA	TGTGCCAGCAGCTTGAGCGGAAACAATGAGCAGTTCTTC	CASSLSGNNEQFF
TRBV19	TRBJ2-3	TRBD1	NA	TGTGCCAGTAGTATAGTTAGGACAGGGGGCACAGATACGCAGTATTTT	CASSIVRTGGTDTQYF
TRBV15	TRBJ1-6	NA	NA	TGTGCCACCAGCACCTGGGGGCAGGGGAATTCACCCCTCCACTTT	CATSTWGQGNSPLHF
TRBV3-1/TRBV3-2	TRBJ2-3	NA	NA	TGTGCCAGCAGCCCACTTCTCACTAGCACAGATACGCAGTATTTT	CASSPLLTSTDTQYF
TRBV10-3	TRBJ1-1	NA	NA	TGTGCCATCAGTGTCCAGGAGAACACTGAAGCTTTCTTT	CAISVQENTEAFF
TRBV3-1/TRBV3-2	TRBJ1-5	NA	NA	TGTGCCAGCAGCCAAGGGTTTATTGGGGACTATCAGCCCCAGCATTTT	CASSQGFIGDYQPQHF
TRBV10-3	TRBJ1-1	NA	few	TGTGCCATCAGTGAGGGTGGTAGGGGTGAAGCTTTCTTT	CAISEGGRGEAFF
TRBV29-1	TRBJ2-1	TRBD2	NA	TGCAGCGTTGATATCCGACTAGCGGGGCCCTACAATGAGCAGTTCTTC	CSVDIRLAGPYNEQFF
TRBV11-2	TRBJ1-4	NA	NA	TGTGCCAGCAGCTTAGAGTCCCCTCAGGCAACTAATGAAAAACTGTTTTTT	CASSLESPQATNEKLFF